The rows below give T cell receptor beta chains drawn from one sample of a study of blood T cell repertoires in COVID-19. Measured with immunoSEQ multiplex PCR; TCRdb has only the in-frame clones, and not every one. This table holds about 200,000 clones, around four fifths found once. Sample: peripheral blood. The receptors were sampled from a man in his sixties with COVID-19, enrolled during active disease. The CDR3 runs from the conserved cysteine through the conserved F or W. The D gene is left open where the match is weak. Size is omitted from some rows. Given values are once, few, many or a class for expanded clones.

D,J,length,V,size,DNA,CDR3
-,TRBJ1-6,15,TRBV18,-,TGTGCCAGCTCACCGCTTCAGGGATCCAGTTCACCCCTCCACTTT,CASSPLQGSSSPLHF
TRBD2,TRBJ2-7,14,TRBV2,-,TGTGCCAGCAGTGAGACTAGCTACTCCTACGAGCAGTACTTC,CASSETSYSYEQYF
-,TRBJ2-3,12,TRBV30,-,TGTGCCAGATCCCAGGAAGCAGATACGCAGTATTTT,CARSQEADTQYF
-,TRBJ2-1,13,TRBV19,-,TGTGCCAGTAGCGACAACGTGGTGAATGAGCAGTTCTTC,CASSDNVVNEQFF
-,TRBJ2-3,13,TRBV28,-,TGTGCCAGCCGGGACACCAACACAGATACGCAGTATTTT,CASRDTNTDTQYF
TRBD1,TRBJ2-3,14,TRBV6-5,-,TGTGCCAGCAGCCGACAGGGGCGCACAGATACGCAGTATTTT,CASSRQGRTDTQYF
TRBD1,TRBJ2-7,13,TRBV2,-,TGTGCCAGCTCCGGGACAGGGGTACGCGAGCAGTACTTC,CASSGTGVREQYF
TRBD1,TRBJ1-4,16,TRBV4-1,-,TGCGCCAGCAGCCAAGGACAGGGAGCGGGTAGTGAAAAACTGTTTTTT,CASSQGQGAGSEKLFF
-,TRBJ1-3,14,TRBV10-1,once,TGCGCCAGCAGCCCATCCGGTTCTGGAAACACCATATATTTT,CASSPSGSGNTIYF
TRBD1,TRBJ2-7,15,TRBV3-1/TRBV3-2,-,TGTGCCAGCAGCTTCAGGGGACAGGGGGCCGACGAGCAGTACTTC,CASSFRGQGADEQYF
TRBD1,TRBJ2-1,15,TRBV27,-,TGTGCCAGCGGCCTTACAGGGGAACCCTACAATGAGCAGTTCTTC,CASGLTGEPYNEQFF
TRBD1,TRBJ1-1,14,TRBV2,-,TGTGCCAGCAGTCGGGACAGGGCGAACACTGAAGCTTTCTTT,CASSRDRANTEAFF
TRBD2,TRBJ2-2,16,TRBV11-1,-,TGTGCCAGCAGCCCTCGAACTAGCGGAAACACCGGGGAGCTGTTTTTT,CASSPRTSGNTGELFF
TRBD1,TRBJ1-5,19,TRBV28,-,TGTGCCAGCAGTACGACGAGACAGGGGAGCTTGGTTCGCAATCAGCCCCAGCATTTT,CASSTTRQGSLVRNQPQHF
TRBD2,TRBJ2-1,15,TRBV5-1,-,TGCGCCAGCAGCTCCGGACTAGCGGGAGGTGATGAGCAGTTCTTC,CASSSGLAGGDEQFF
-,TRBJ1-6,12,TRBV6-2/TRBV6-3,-,TGTGCCAGCAGTTTCCTCAGGGCACCCCTCCACTTT,CASSFLRAPLHF
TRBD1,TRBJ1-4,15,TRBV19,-,TGTGCCAGTAGGACAGGGGTATGGGCTAATGAAAAACTGTTTTTT,CASRTGVWANEKLFF
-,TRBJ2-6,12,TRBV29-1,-,TGCAGCGTGGAGGTTGGGGCCAACGTCCTGACTTTC,CSVEVGANVLTF
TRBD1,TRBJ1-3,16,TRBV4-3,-,TGCGCCAGCAGCCACGGGACAGGGTTGGTCGGAAACACCATATATTTT,CASSHGTGLVGNTIYF
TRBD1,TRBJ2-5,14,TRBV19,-,TGTGCCAGTAGGCGGACAGGGGGAGAAGAGACCCAGTACTTC,CASRRTGGEETQYF
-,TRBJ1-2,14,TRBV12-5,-,TGTGCTAGTGGTTTGGTACTTGGCGGGTATGGCTACACCTTC,CASGLVLGGYGYTF
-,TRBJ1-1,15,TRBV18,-,TGTGCCAGCTCACCACGGGGCCAGATGAGCACTGAAGCTTTCTTT,CASSPRGQMSTEAFF
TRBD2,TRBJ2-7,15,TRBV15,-,TGTGCCACCAGCAGAGGGGCCGGGACTACCTACGAGCAGTACTTC,CATSRGAGTTYEQYF
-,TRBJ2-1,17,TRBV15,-,TGTGCCACCAGCAGAGCACCTCCTGGGGCATCCTACAATGAGCAGTTCTTC,CATSRAPPGASYNEQFF
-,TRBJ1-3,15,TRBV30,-,TGTGCCTGGAGCGCCGGGACAAGCTCAGGAAACACCATATATTTT,CAWSAGTSSGNTIYF
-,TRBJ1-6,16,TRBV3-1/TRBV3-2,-,TGTGCCAGCAGCCGATCGCAGTTGTCCTATAATTCACCCCTCCACTTT,CASSRSQLSYNSPLHF
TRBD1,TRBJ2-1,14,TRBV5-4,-,TGTGCCAGCAGCTTTTGGACAGGAGGCCGTAGAGAGTTCTTC,CASSFWTGGRREFF
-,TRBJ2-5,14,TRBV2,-,TGTGCCAGCAGCCCCCTGGGGGGGCGAGAGACCCAGTACTTC,CASSPLGGRETQYF
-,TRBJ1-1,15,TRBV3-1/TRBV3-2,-,TGTGCCAGCAGCCAAGGGGAATACAGAGGCGCGGGAGCTTTCTTT,CASSQGEYRGAGAFF
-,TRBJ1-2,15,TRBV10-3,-,TGTGCCATCAGTGAAGGACAGCGCCTAAACTATGGCTACACCTTC,CAISEGQRLNYGYTF
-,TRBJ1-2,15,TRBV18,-,TGTGCCAGCTCACCACCGTCTGTACAGGGTCCTGGCTACACCTTC,CASSPPSVQGPGYTF
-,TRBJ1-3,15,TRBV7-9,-,TGTGCCAGCAGCTTAAACGGTAGTCCTGGAAACACCATATATTTT,CASSLNGSPGNTIYF